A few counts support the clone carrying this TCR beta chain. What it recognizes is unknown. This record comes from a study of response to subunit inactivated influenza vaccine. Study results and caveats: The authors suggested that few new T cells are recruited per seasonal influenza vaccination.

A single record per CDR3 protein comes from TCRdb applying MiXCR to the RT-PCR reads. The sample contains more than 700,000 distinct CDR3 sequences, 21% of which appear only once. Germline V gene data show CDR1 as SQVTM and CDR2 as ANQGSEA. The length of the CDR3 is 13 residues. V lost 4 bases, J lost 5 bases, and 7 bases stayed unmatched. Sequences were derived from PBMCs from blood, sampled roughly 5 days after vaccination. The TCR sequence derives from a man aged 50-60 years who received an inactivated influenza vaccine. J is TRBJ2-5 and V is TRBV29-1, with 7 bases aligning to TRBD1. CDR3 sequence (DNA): TGCAGCGTTGCGCTCACAGGGGTGGAGACCCAGTACTTC. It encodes CSVALTGVETQYF.